This T cell receptor (beta chain) appears in the sequencing data of a study of CD8 T cells in ankylosing spondylitis. Remarks on this clonotype: Its antigen is not known.

Overall study findings and caveats: The authors reported significant enrichment of disease-linked clones in matched ankylosing spondylitis synovial fluid. Previous work reported some of these motif variants in the synovial fluid and blood of reactive arthritis.

Construction of TCR beta libraries was performed using quantitative 5'-RACE with molecular barcodes. TCRdb re-analysed the 5' RACE reads in MiXCR, keeping a single row per CDR3 protein. Among fewer than 250,000 distinct CDR3 sequences listed, about 10% were seen once. The CDR3 is 14 residues long. The V gene's germline CDR1 is MNHEY and CDR2 SVGEGT. Trimming removed 8 bases from V and 11 bases from J; junction bases left unmatched: 15. The V gene is TRBV6-2 or TRBV6-3, the J gene TRBJ2-7, with 10 bases identical to TRBD1. Source material: blood, either unsorted or a sorted T cell fraction (not recorded which). This clonotype was obtained from a male donor with ankylosing spondylitis or in good health (not recorded which). The CDR3 nucleotides are TGTGCCAGCGCCCTGGACAGGGGGGTTCAGAGGGAGTACTTC. Protein: CASALDRGVQREYF.